What follows is one T cell receptor beta chain and its context. No antigen is known for it. Nothing much larger sits one base from this clone, and base qualities are not available. Whole blood was collected in K2EDTA tubes by collaborating institutions according to the institutions' own protocols. Collaborator samples were shipped for TCRbeta analysis as frozen whole blood, isolated PBMCs, or DNA extracted from either sample type. The data stem from a study of blood T cell repertoires in COVID-19 (TCRdb year 2020). Concerning the study at large: Samples covering the acute and convalescent phases of COVID-19 were provided by collaborators in the United States, Italy and Spain. HLA class I and class II types, where available, came from metadata supplied by the sample provider rather than from assay-based typing. Nearly every sample came with metadata listing a de-identified subject ID, COVID-19 status, age in years and sex. Deeply sampled blood TCRbeta repertoires from subjects exposed to, actively infected with, or recovered from COVID-19 were included in the dataset. The samples were drawn from the first 160 participants of the ongoing ImmuneRACE study and from more than 1,000 subjects provided by 6 global collaborators. The material from the prospective study consisted of cDNA or gDNA derived from T cells, B-cell-depleted T cells, or PBMCs. A freely available public database, intended as a resource for researchers studying the immune response to SARS-CoV-2, is where the repertoires were released.

The CDR3 goes from the cysteine to the phenylalanine over 13 residues. CDR3 DNA only is kept here, 39 bases in frame from base 1. At the junction V is shortened by 1 base and J by 3 bases, with 6 bases in between. From the germline V gene, CDR1 is LGHNA and CDR2 is YSLEER. The investigation overall reported the following: How much clinical and demographic metadata was included differed by source and by participant, and the metadata was provided uncurated.

TCRbeta CDR3 regions were amplified from genomic DNA by means of the immunoSEQ Assay, a bias-controlled multiplex PCR. The authors' analysis ran thus. Within the assay, amplification of reference gene primers was used to estimate how many nucleated cells each sample contained. To quantify the absolute abundance of each unique TCRbeta CDR3 rearrangement, sequence reads were collapsed and filtered. Productive Simpson clonality was computed per sample as the square root of Simpson's diversity index over productive rearrangements. The table comes from immuneACCESS by way of TCRdb, which keeps in-frame sequences with V and J called. Part of the clones is missing from these tables; in studies checked, under half for an unresolved V gene and the rest for unknown reasons. Clone size and V and J calls were adopted from that table, with D and trimming inferred from the DNA. Recorded for this sample are over 85,000 clones; roughly 86% of them occurred a single time. The ten largest clones capture 6% to 9.5% of the sample.

The TCR originated in a human donor with acute or convalescent COVID-19. The donor label of this sample is uncertain. The V and J genes are TRBV4-3 and TRBJ1-2; TRBD1 could be the D gene, as 6 bases match. Sequencing used peripheral blood. The bases are TGCGCCAGCAGCCAAGCAGGGGACTATGGCTACACCTTC. This yields the protein CASSQAGDYGYTF.